The clone carrying this TCR beta chain was seen only once. What it binds is not known. These data originate in a study of OX40 agonist ivuxolimab in advanced cancers. Trimming cost V 4 bases and J 1 base; bases outside gene matches: 4. Germline CDR1 and CDR2: MNHEY and SMNVEV (reference sequence). The CDR3 consists of 15 residues. Overall study results and limits: In CD8+ T cells, expanded clones were on average more numerous than in CD4+.

Samples were taken at baseline and on day 1 of cycles 4 and 7. Profiled with immunoSEQ multiplex PCR; TCRdb holds only in-frame clones, not every one. This sample has around 53,000 clones, with 70% to 90% found just once. The V gene is TRBV27, the J gene TRBJ2-1; TRBD2 aligns across 7 bases. The TCR was taken from an adult with an advanced solid tumor such as melanoma, head and neck, liver or kidney cancer. Sequenced material: CD4+ or CD8+ T cells sorted from blood, taken in a trial of the OX40 agonist ivuxolimab. CDR3 loop: CASSWEGVSYNEQFF. DNA of the CDR3: TGTGCCAGCAGTTGGGAGGGAGTATCCTACAATGAGCAGTTCTTC.